The 9 T cell receptor beta chains presented below share a single source sample, sequenced in a study of T-cell memory formation after mild COVID-19. Via MiXCR, TCRdb re-called the 5' RACE reads, giving one row per CDR3 protein. The sample includes 470,000 or so distinct CDR3 sequences, under 20% seen only once; the top ten take roughly 21%. The sample was PBMCs or a T cell subset sorted from them (not recorded which). The receptors shown here come from a man between 18 and 29 years old who had mild COVID-19 (a few samples of this study predate the infection). Cell type and time point are not known.

This clonotype has more than one count but fewer than ten. The rearrangement links TRBV5-1 to TRBJ1-4, with 10 bases fitting TRBD1. Germline V CDR1 and CDR2: SGHRS, YFSETQ. This CDR3 comprises 15 residues. V lost 6 bases to trimming and J lost 1 base; unmatched junction nucleotides: 3. Here the CDR3 reads CASKDRGLTNEKLFF. The CDR3 DNA follows: TGCGCCAGCAAAGACAGGGGGCTAACTAATGAAAAACTGTTTTTT.

The J gene is TRBJ2-3, the V gene TRBV12-3 or TRBV12-4; perhaps TRBD1 as D (5 bases). Trimming took off 7 bases at V and 1 base at J, with 15 bases between the two ends. The CDR3 has 15 residues. Written as DNA, the CDR3 is TGTGCCAGCACCCCGGCCGGACAAGGCACAGATACGCAGTATTTT. Amino acids: CASTPAGQGTDTQYF.

V gene TRBV4-1 combines with J gene TRBJ2-7; no firm D call. Trimming left V 0 bases short and J 4 bases short, with 16 bases between. Germline V CDR1 and CDR2: MGHRA, YSYEKL. This CDR3 is built from 16 residues. CDR3 sequence (DNA): TGCGCCAGCAGCCAAGATTACGAGGCTAGTCGGTACGAGCAGTACTTC. As protein: CASSQDYEASRYEQYF.

This clonotype was counted only a few times. This chain uses TRBV7-9 with TRBJ1-2; 9 bases align to TRBD1. The J segment lost 5 bases and the V segment lost 5 bases, leaving 9 bases of the junction unmatched. CDR1 is SEHNR and CDR2 is FQNEAQ in the germline V gene (reference sequence). The CDR3 sequence is 15 residues long. The CDR3 is CASSPTGGGWYGYTF. The CDR3 nucleotides read TGTGCCAGCAGCCCCACAGGGGGCGGATGGTATGGCTACACCTTC.

This clonotype has just a few counts. The gene calls are TRBV4-1 and TRBJ2-2, with 8 bases lining up with TRBD1. J was trimmed by 1 base and V by 5 bases; bases with no gene match: 9. The CDR3 is 17 residues long. Germline V CDR1 and CDR2: MGHRA, YSYEKL. The CDR3 is CASSSRTGGVNTGELFF. The CDR3 coding sequence is TGCGCCAGCAGCTCACGCACAGGGGGTGTGAACACCGGGGAGCTGTTTTTT.

The J gene is TRBJ2-2, the V gene TRBV12-3 or TRBV12-4; 7 bases map to TRBD1. Trimming at V came to 6 bases and at J to 0 bases, leaving 7 bases not matched to a gene. The CDR3 runs to 16 residues. As DNA, the CDR3 is TGTGCCAGCAGCCCAAGACAGGGCCCGAACACCGGGGAGCTGTTTTTT. Translation: CASSPRQGPNTGELFF.

This clonotype has a count of ten or more. The CDR3 region is CASSLVPGGETQYF. CDR3 DNA sequence: TGCGCCAGCAGCTTGGTCCCAGGGGGAGAGACCCAGTACTTC. The J gene is TRBJ2-5, the V gene TRBV5-1; 7 bases map to TRBD1. CDR3 length equals 14 residues. V lost 0 bases, J lost 4 bases, and 3 bases stayed unmatched. CDR1 SGHRS and CDR2 YFSETQ come from the germline V gene.

The V gene is TRBV20-1, the J gene TRBJ2-2, with no clear D. Germline lookup yields CDR1 DFQATT and CDR2 SNEGSKA (reference sequence). V was shortened by 0 bases and J by 7 bases, with 9 bases between the two germline ends. This CDR3 comprises 13 residues. CDR3 sequence: CSARDPGYGELFF. The CDR3 nucleotides are TGCAGTGCTAGAGATCCCGGTTACGGGGAGCTGTTTTTT.

This clonotype turned up a few times. This chain uses TRBV7-8 with TRBJ1-5, with a possible D match to TRBD1 (5 bases). This CDR3 contains 13 residues. V lost 3 bases, J lost 7 bases, and 10 bases lay in between. Germline V gene data show CDR1 as SGHVS and CDR2 as FQNEAQ. The CDR3 nucleotides read TGTGCCAGCAGCTTGACAGATAGACAGCCCCAGCATTTT. Protein product: CASSLTDRQPQHF.